This record concerns one TCR beta chain sequence. Patients had received no treatment of any kind before thyroid surgery. The sample is drawn from a study of metastatic and nonmetastatic thyroid tumors. MiXCR re-clonotyped the PCR reads for TCRdb. This sample has approximately 29,000 clones, with approximately 29% found just once. Germline V lookup: CDR1 SNHLY, CDR2 FYNNEI. The germline V and J ends were trimmed by 8 bases and 3 bases, with 11 bases remaining between them. There are 13 residues in the CDR3. Sequenced material: blood. The clonotype was recovered from a female donor with papillary thyroid cancer or a benign thyroid nodule (not recorded which). Some clones in this sample may be carry-over from other donors' samples. The rearrangement joins TRBV2 to TRBJ1-5, with D possibly matching TRBD1 (5 bases). DNA of the CDR3: TGTGCCAGCGAAGGGGACTTCAATCAGCCCCAGCATTTT. Amino acids: CASEGDFNQPQHF.